This T cell receptor beta chain was identified in a study of T-cell memory formation after mild COVID-19. Notes on the study in general: Contracting CD4+ clones lay largely in CM and EM, with CD8+ ones residing in EMRA.

MiXCR, run by TCRdb on the 5' RACE reads, gives a single entry per CDR3 protein. Here the sample spans approximately 250,000 distinct CDR3 sequences, roughly 15% being singletons. This clonotype was detected a few times. Its antigen is not known. Germline V gene lookup returns CDR1 MNHEY and CDR2 SVGEGT. The CDR3 runs to 17 residues. Trimming shortened V by 4 bases and J by 0 bases, and 18 bases separated the two germline ends. V and J are TRBV6-2 or TRBV6-3 and TRBJ1-1, with D tentatively TRBD1 (6 bases). The source is a man between 18 and 35 years old who had mild COVID-19 (a few samples of this study predate the infection). Cell type and time point are not known. Sequences were obtained from PBMCs or a T cell subset sorted from them (not recorded which). CDR3 DNA sequence: TGTGCCAGCAGTTCCCGGTTTTCGGGGGCCGTGAACACTGAAGCTTTCTTT. It translates to CASSSRFSGAVNTEAFF.